Presented here are 22 T cell receptor beta chains from one specimen sequenced in a study of blood T cell repertoires in COVID-19. Assay used: immunoSEQ multiplex PCR; TCRdb lists only in-frame clones, some missing. The sample holds about 200,000 clones; 70% to 90% are singletons and the top ten take about a sixth. Sequenced input: peripheral blood. The receptors originated from a man aged 50 to 59 with COVID-19, enrolled during active disease.

J is TRBJ2-6 and V is TRBV28; D not resolved. There are 17 residues in the CDR3. V was clipped by 6 bases and J by 0 bases, with 15 bases between them. The germline CDR1 and CDR2 sequences are MDHEN and SYDVKM. CDR3 DNA sequence: TGTGCCAGCAGCTACCCCTCTGCCCCCTCTGGGGCCAACGTCCTGACTTTC. This codes for CASSYPSAPSGANVLTF.

The V call is TRBV5-5, the J call TRBJ2-5; a possible D gene is TRBD1 (5 bases). This CDR3 has 15 amino acids. The germline V gene encodes CDR1 SGHKS and CDR2 YYEKEE (reference sequence). V was cut by 0 bases and J by 3 bases, with 12 bases left in between. The CDR3 loop reads CASSLATAREETQYF. CDR3 DNA: TGTGCCAGCAGCTTGGCAACGGCCAGGGAAGAGACCCAGTACTTC. The entire variable domain, with the rest obtained from reference TRBV5-5 and TRBJ2-5, is as follows: DAGVTQSPTHLIKTRGQQVTLRCSPISGHKSVSWYQQVLGQGPQFIFQYYEKEERGRGNFPDRFSARQFPNYSSELNVNALLLGDSALYLCASSLATAREETQYFGPGTRLLVL.

The V and J genes are TRBV2 and TRBJ2-1; 12 bases map to TRBD2. This CDR3 is 16 amino acids long. The junction had 6 bases not matched to a gene; V was cut back by 6 bases and J by 3 bases. Per germline, CDR1 SNHLY and CDR2 FYNNEI. The CDR3 region is CASRFLAGGLYNEQFF. The DNA for the CDR3 is TGTGCCAGCAGATTCCTAGCGGGGGGGCTCTACAATGAGCAGTTCTTC. Drawing the rest from reference TRBV2 and TRBJ2-1, the complete variable domain is EPEVTQTPSHQVTQMGQEVILRCVPISNHLYFYWYRQILGQKVEFLVSFYNNEISEKSEIFDDQFSVERPDGSNFTLKIRSTKLEDSAMYFCASRFLAGGLYNEQFFGPGTRLTVL.

CDR3 residues: CASSDASGRLITGELFF. The CDR3 DNA reads TGTGCCAGCAGTGATGCTAGCGGGAGGTTGATAACCGGGGAGCTGTTTTTT. This sequence joins TRBV25-1 and TRBJ2-2; 11 bases are shared with TRBD2. Germline values: CDR1 MGHDK, CDR2 SYGVNS. This CDR3 region has 17 residues. V shed 3 bases, J shed 5 bases, and the junction held 8 bases outside the gene matches. Full variable domain (rest looked up from reference TRBV25-1 and TRBJ2-2): EADIYQTPRYLVIGTGKKITLECSQTMGHDKMYWYQQDPGMELHLIHYSYGVNSTEKGDLSSESTVSRIRTEHFPLTLESARPSHTSQYLCASSDASGRLITGELFFGEGSRLTVL.

This clone was observed a few times. V gene TRBV5-1 combines with J gene TRBJ1-6; D possibly corresponds to TRBD1 (5 bases). Looked up from germline, CDR1 is SGHRS and CDR2 is YFSETQ. This CDR3 region has 15 residues. V dropped 0 bases and J dropped 9 bases, with 13 bases sitting between them. CDR3 loop: CASSLVGGTGSPLHF. CDR3 sequence (DNA): TGCGCCAGCAGCTTGGTTGGAGGGACTGGTTCACCCCTCCACTTT. Full variable domain (missing parts from reference TRBV5-1 and TRBJ1-6): KAGVTQTPRYLIKTRGQQVTLSCSPISGHRSVSWYQQTPGQGLQFLFEYFSETQRNKGNFPGRFSGRQFSNSRSEMNVSTLELGDSALYLCASSLVGGTGSPLHFGNGTRLTVT.

This clone was detected once. The chain combines TRBV10-2 with TRBJ1-6; D might be TRBD1 (5 bases). Deletions cut 6 bases from V and 7 bases from J, with 10 bases between. The length of the CDR3 is 13 residues. From germline, CDR1 is WSHSY and CDR2 SAAADI. CDR3 bases: TGCGCCAGCAGAGCGGGGGACAATTCACCCCTCCACTTT. Amino acid sequence: CASRAGDNSPLHF.

The chain has TRBV3-1 (or the pseudogene TRBV3-2) and TRBJ2-5, with D maybe TRBD2 (5 bases). CDR1 LGHDT and CDR2 YNNKEL come from the germline V gene (reference sequence). Trimming took off 6 bases at V and 2 bases at J, with 7 bases between the two ends. The CDR3 totals 12 residues. CDR3 DNA: TGTGCCAGCAGTAAGCGGCAAGAGACCCAGTACTTC. Translated: CASSKRQETQYF.

This chain joins TRBV2 and TRBJ2-7; 14 bases fit TRBD2. Germline values: CDR1 SNHLY, CDR2 FYNNEI. The trim removed 6 bases at V and 7 bases at J, leaving 8 bases unmatched. The CDR3 length is 15 residues. CDR3 amino acids: CASRVTSGRAVEQYF. CDR3 DNA: TGTGCCAGCAGGGTGACTAGCGGGAGGGCCGTAGAGCAGTACTTC.

V gene TRBV6-1 combines with J gene TRBJ2-2, with D perhaps TRBD1 (5 bases). The CDR3 spans 15 residues. Germline CDR1 reads MNHNS; CDR2 reads SASEGT. The V end lost 1 base, the J end lost 4 bases, and 10 bases lay between the germline ends. The CDR3 coding sequence is TGTGCCAGCAGTGAAGTAGACAGCCGCACCGGGGAGCTGTTTTTT. Protein product: CASSEVDSRTGELFF.

The chain uses TRBV4-2 and TRBJ1-2; unclear D gene. V was clipped by 1 base and J by 2 bases, with 11 bases between them. The CDR3 is 15 amino acids. Per germline, CDR1 LGHNA and CDR2 YNFKEQ. For the CDR3, the DNA is TGTGCCAGCAGCCAAGTGGCCAGAATAAACTATGGCTACACCTTC. This codes for CASSQVARINYGYTF.

The rearrangement joins TRBV7-2 to TRBJ2-4; 8 bases are a match to TRBD1. V shed 2 bases, J shed 2 bases, and the junction held 2 bases outside the gene matches. CDR3 length equals 15 residues. Per germline, CDR1 SGHTA and CDR2 FQGNSA. The CDR3 coding sequence is TGTGCCAGCAGCTTAAGGACAGGGCCCAAAAACATTCAGTACTTC. It codes for CASSLRTGPKNIQYF.

This clone came up once. The chain employs TRBV10-1 and TRBJ2-5; TRBD1 aligns across 9 bases. CDR1 and CDR2 (germline): WNHNN, SYGVQD (reference sequence). The CDR3 extends over 14 amino acids. Trimming cost V 5 bases and J 5 bases; bases outside gene matches: 6. CDR3 sequence reads: CASSPGTGTETQYF. As DNA, the CDR3 is TGCGCCAGCAGTCCCGGGACAGGGACTGAGACCCAGTACTTC.

The gene calls are TRBV14 and TRBJ2-7; D gene uncertain. V was cut by 0 bases and J by 3 bases, with 18 bases left in between. Germline V gives CDR1 SGHDN, CDR2 FVKESK. The CDR3 sequence is 17 residues long. The CDR3 protein is CASSQDPDKVLGYEQYF. CDR3 sequence (DNA): TGTGCCAGCAGCCAAGATCCCGACAAGGTGCTGGGCTACGAGCAGTACTTC.

As DNA, the CDR3 is TGTGCCAGCAGTCACAGGGATCTCTCCTACAATGAGCAGTTCTTC. Protein: CASSHRDLSYNEQFF. This chain links TRBV6-2 or TRBV6-3 with TRBJ2-1, with a weak D call TRBD1 (6 bases). CDR1 is MNHEY and CDR2 is SVGEGT in the germline V gene. The V gene lost 5 bases and the J gene lost 0 bases, with 11 bases spanning the gap. This CDR3 has 15 residues.

The chain has TRBV27 and TRBJ1-1; 7 bases are a match to TRBD1. After removal of 6 bases from V and 1 base from J, the junction contained 5 bases not matched to a gene. This CDR3 region has 14 residues. The germline CDR1 and CDR2 sequences are MNHEY and SMNVEV (reference sequence). CDR3 nucleotide sequence: TGTGCCAGCAGAAAGACAGGGAAGAACACTGAAGCTTTCTTT. Protein product: CASRKTGKNTEAFF.

The chain employs TRBV5-1 and TRBJ2-1; D gene ambiguous. The germline V and J ends were trimmed by 0 bases and 8 bases, with 9 bases remaining between them. The CDR3 is 13 amino acids. Germline V CDR1 and CDR2: SGHRS, YFSETQ. The CDR3: CASSLGRRDEQFF. In DNA, the CDR3 is TGCGCCAGCAGCTTGGGCAGGCGAGATGAGCAGTTCTTC.

This clone was seen a few times. V usage is TRBV2 and J usage is TRBJ1-6, with TRBD1 as a possible D gene (5 bases). Trimming shortened V by 10 bases and J by 9 bases, and 19 bases separated the two germline ends. The CDR3 is 14 amino acids. Per the germline V gene, CDR1 is SNHLY and CDR2 is FYNNEI. The CDR3 here is CATRTFVLSSPLHF. CDR3 nucleotide sequence: TGTGCCACCCGGACATTCGTTTTAAGTTCACCCCTCCACTTT.

The V call is TRBV18, the J call TRBJ2-7; D is perhaps TRBD2 (5 bases). The CDR3 extends over 12 amino acids. CDR1 and CDR2 (germline): KGHSH, LQKENI. The V gene lost 3 bases and the J gene lost 6 bases, with 9 bases spanning the gap. The CDR3 loop is CASSPRGFEQYF. The CDR3 region has the DNA TGTGCCAGCTCACCTCGGGGTTTCGAGCAGTACTTC.

The chain carries TRBV18 and TRBJ2-1; D may be TRBD2 (5 bases). This CDR3 region has 15 residues. V was clipped by 3 bases and J by 3 bases, with 12 bases between them. The germline CDR1 and CDR2 sequences are KGHSH and LQKENI. In nucleotides, the CDR3 is TGTGCCAGCTCACCGTCGGACTGGGACTACAATGAGCAGTTCTTC. Residues: CASSPSDWDYNEQFF.

The CDR3 reads CASSYDGRDTQYF. Here the CDR3 DNA reads TGTGCCAGCAGTTACGACGGGAGAGATACGCAGTATTTT. V gene TRBV6-5 combines with J gene TRBJ2-3, with a possible D match to TRBD2 (6 bases). The V gene lost 2 bases and the J gene lost 5 bases, with 8 bases spanning the gap. CDR1 and CDR2 (germline): MNHEY, SVGAGI. The CDR3 covers 13 residues.

This clone showed up just once. This sequence joins TRBV6-2 or TRBV6-3 and TRBJ2-7, with 9 nucleotides matching TRBD2. Per germline, CDR1 MNHEY and CDR2 SVGEGT. With V trimmed by 6 bases and J by 3 bases, 9 bases remained unmatched. This CDR3 has 15 residues. CDR3 bases: TGTGCCAGCAGCCGAGATAGCGGGAGCAACTACGAGCAGTACTTC. Amino acid sequence: CASSRDSGSNYEQYF.

In its sample, this clone was seen once. The rearrangement uses TRBV5-1 and TRBJ2-5; 8 nucleotides agree with TRBD1. The CDR3 runs 18 residues. The V gene end was trimmed by 4 bases and the J gene end by 2 bases; junction bases not matched to a gene: 16. Germline values: CDR1 SGHRS, CDR2 YFSETQ. The CDR3 is CASSTVGQGGRPQETQYF. Written as DNA, the CDR3 is TGCGCCAGCAGCACGGTCGGACAGGGCGGACGGCCACAAGAGACCCAGTACTTC.